The source of this T cell receptor (beta chain) is a study of identical twins (dated by TCRdb to the mid-2010s). Notes on the research overall: To test whether fetal clonotypes persist, the study used deep sequencing on TCR alpha and beta repertoires from monozygotic twins, unrelated adults of various ages, and cord blood. To rule out contamination, the twin experiments were replicated at different times with different library preparation protocols. Beyond this particular receptor, the publication reports: Compared with coincidental sharing between unrelated individuals, an excess of low generation-probability sequences was observed among out-of-frame TCR alpha sequences shared between twins. Invariant T cells such as MAIT and iNKT could partly confound zero-insertion analyses, though diverse VJ usage argued against this for most clonotypes. Because the same donors could not be followed over many years, the conclusions relied on cross-sectional statistical analysis. In monozygotic twins, out-of-frame TCR alpha sharing was systematically underestimated by recombination models, although the models agreed with sharing between unrelated individuals. The excess sharing between twins in beta out-of-frame sequences was weaker because fewer shared sequences reduced the signal-to-noise ratio. Fewer insertions were carried by abundant cord blood beta clonotypes, a similar but weaker trend appeared in young adult naive repertoires, and no such trend appeared in memory repertoires.

Unmatched junction bases come to 5, with V trimmed by 5 bases and J by 9 bases. The cysteine opens and the phenylalanine closes a CDR3 of 15 amino acids. This entry keeps only the CDR3 DNA: 45 bases, framed from base 1. The germline V gene specifies SGHTA as CDR1 and FQGNSA as CDR2. The library was generated by 5' RACE. Sequencing was performed on an Illumina HiSeq 2000. Template switching introduced a universal primer binding site; the final cDNA contained a unique molecular identifier, enabling accurate counting of TCR cDNA molecules. Specific primers in the conserved constant-segment region were used to synthesize first-strand cDNA for TCR alpha and beta chains. To control for contamination, every cDNA library carried two barcodes: a SMART-Mk sample barcode plus Illumina barcodes. TruSeq adapter sequences along with Illumina sample barcodes were introduced in two successive PCR steps. The Illumina HiSeq platform was used with custom primers to sequence TCR alpha and beta cDNA libraries. The authors' pipeline ran thus. Raw reads were processed with MiGEC to extract unique molecular identifiers, and MiXCR was used to determine CDR3 positions. Recombination models were inferred per individual with the repgenHMM and IGoR tools using an EM algorithm. Shared clonotypes were analyzed with the tcR package in R, and sharing was normalized by the product of cloneset sizes. Out-of-frame nonproductive sequences were analyzed to study raw recombination free of thymic and clonal selection effects. TCRdb itself trimmed the public reads at Q25 with fastp, ran MiXCR and retained productive beta chains. One record per CDR3 amino acid sequence lists the most common genes and DNA. These V and J calls derive from TCRdb rather than the authors' analysis. Counted in this sample were 450,000 or so distinct CDR3 sequences; 20% to 30% of them appeared once. The ten most abundant clones make up about 3% of the sample.

This clonotype has just one count. It has no known antigen specificity. No clone much larger than this one lies a single base away; base qualities are absent. Every donor was a healthy Caucasian. Three pairs of female monozygotic twins, all aged about 18 to 30 years, were included in the twin cohort. Positive isolation kits from Invitrogen were used to isolate CD4+ and CD8+ T cell populations. This sample also belongs to another study, concerning T cells expressing NK-cell markers. From that second study: In sorted CD3+CD56+NKG2C+, CD3+CD56+NKG2C- and CD3+CD56-NKG2C+ T-cell subsets from several donors, TCR beta-chain repertoires were profiled. Seven of the eight sequenced donors were HCMV-seropositive and one was HCMV-seronegative. To restrict sorting to alphabetaTCR-expressing T cells, an anti-gammadeltaTCR antibody was added in several experiments. In six donors, the dominant CD3+CD56+NKG2C+ clonotypes ranked among the top 10 CD8+ clonotypes, making up about 1.0-7.5% of CD8+ T cells. Those dominant clonotypes were again the most abundant among CD3+CD56-NKG2C+ cells in several donors, at roughly 25-65%. Whether the expanded NKG2C-expressing T cell clones were specific for HCMV antigens remained unclear. The study sequenced eight donors, all healthy volunteers chosen at random: three men and five women. To determine HCMV serostatus, a commercial ELISA kit was used to detect HCMV-specific IgG in serum. MIGEC handled demultiplexing of the reads and grouping by UMI, while MiTCR was used to assemble and quantify clonotypes. To exclude erroneous sequences, any TCR cDNA sequence not supported by at least two reads was discarded. Downstream repertoire analysis used the tcR package, and clonotypes were matched across fractions by CDR3 nucleotide sequence plus V segment. Antigen specificity was annotated against VDJdb with VDJmatch, allowing one amino acid substitution in CDR3.

The chain was built from TRBV7-2 and TRBJ2-1; TRBD2 aligns with 15 central bases. The receptor was isolated from a woman between 18 and 29 years old in good health. Sequenced material: CD4+ T cells sorted from blood. The CDR3 here reads CASSRTSGGAREQFF. In nucleotides, the sequence is TGTGCCAGCAGCCGGACTAGCGGGGGGGCTCGTGAGCAGTTCTTC.